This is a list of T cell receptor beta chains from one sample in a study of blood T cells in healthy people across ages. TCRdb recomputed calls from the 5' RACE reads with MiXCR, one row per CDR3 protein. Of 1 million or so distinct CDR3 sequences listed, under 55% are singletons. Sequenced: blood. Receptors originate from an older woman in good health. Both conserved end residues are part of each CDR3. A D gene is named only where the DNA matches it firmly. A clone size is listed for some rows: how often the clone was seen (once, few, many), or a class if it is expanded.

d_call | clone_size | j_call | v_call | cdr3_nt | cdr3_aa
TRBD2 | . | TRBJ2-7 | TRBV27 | TGTGCCAGCAGTCGCGAGACTAGCGGGAGGGCCTACGAGCAGTACTTC | CASSRETSGRAYEQYF
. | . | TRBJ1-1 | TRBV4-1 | TGCGCCAGCAGCCAAGATACAGGGAGGGACACTGAAGCTTTCTTT | CASSQDTGRDTEAFF
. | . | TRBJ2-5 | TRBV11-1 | TGTGCCAGCAGCAGGAGCGGGAAGGACAGAGAGACCCAGTACTTC | CASSRSGKDRETQYF
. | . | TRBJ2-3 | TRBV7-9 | TGTGCCAGCAGCACCCGTGGTGGAATCGTACAAGATACGCAGTATTTT | CASSTRGGIVQDTQYF
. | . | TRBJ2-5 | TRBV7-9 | TGTGCCAGCAGCTTAGTCGAGGGCGCCGGGGAGACCCAGTACTTC | CASSLVEGAGETQYF
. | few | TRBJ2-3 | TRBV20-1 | TGCAGTGCTAGAGATTGGACTGGGAGCCAAGATACGCAGTATTTT | CSARDWTGSQDTQYF
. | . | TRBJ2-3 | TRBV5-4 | TGTGCCAGCACCCCCGGGACAATCCGCACAGATACGCAGTATTTT | CASTPGTIRTDTQYF
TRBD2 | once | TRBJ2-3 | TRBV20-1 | TGCAGTGCCAGCCCGGGACTAGCGAGCACGGATACGCAGTATTTT | CSASPGLASTDTQYF
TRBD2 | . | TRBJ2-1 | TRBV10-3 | TGTGCCATCAGTGAAAGCGGGGGGTACAATGAGCAGTTCTTC | CAISESGGYNEQFF
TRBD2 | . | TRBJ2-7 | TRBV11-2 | TGTGCCAGCAGCTGGGGACTAAAATACGAGCAGTACTTC | CASSWGLKYEQYF
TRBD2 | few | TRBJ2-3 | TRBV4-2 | TGTGCCAGCAGCCAAGATGCGGGAGGAGGGGCAGATACGCAGTATTTT | CASSQDAGGGADTQYF
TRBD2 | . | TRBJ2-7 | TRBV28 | TGTGGAACTAGCGGACTTCTATACAATGAGCAGTACTTC | CGTSGLLYNEQYF
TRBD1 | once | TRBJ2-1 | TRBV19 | TGTGCCAGTGTGGACAGGGTGAATGAGCAGTTCTTC | CASVDRVNEQFF
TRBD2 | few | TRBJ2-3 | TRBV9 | TGTGCCAGCAGCGTGGCCCATCTAGCGGGGATCACAGATACGCAGTATTTT | CASSVAHLAGITDTQYF
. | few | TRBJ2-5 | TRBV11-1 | TGTGCCAGCAGCTTTGGCCCGGACAGACAAGAGACCCAGTACTTC | CASSFGPDRQETQYF
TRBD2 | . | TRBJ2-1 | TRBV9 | TGTGCCAGCAGCGTTAATCCGGGACTAGACAATGAGCAGTTCTTC | CASSVNPGLDNEQFF
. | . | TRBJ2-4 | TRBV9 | TGTGCCAGCAGCCCACCCGGGGTGGGGGGCGGAGGAAACATTCAGTACTTC | CASSPPGVGGGGNIQYF